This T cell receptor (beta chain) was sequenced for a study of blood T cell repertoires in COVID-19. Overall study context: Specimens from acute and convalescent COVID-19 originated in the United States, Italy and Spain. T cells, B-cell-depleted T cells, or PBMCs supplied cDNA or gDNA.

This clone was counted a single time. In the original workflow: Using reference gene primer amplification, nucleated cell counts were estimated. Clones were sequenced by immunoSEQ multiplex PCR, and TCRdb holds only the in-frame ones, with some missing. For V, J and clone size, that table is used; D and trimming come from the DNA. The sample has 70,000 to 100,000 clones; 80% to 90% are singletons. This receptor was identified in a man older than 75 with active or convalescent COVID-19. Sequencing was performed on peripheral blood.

Here the CDR3 reads CASSGTSGRAADGNEQFF. For the CDR3, the DNA is TGTGCCAGCTCTGGGACTAGCGGGAGGGCCGCTGATGGCAATGAGCAGTTCTTC. The chain combines TRBV25-1 with TRBJ2-1; 16 nucleotides align to TRBD2. Germline V gene lookup returns CDR1 MGHDK and CDR2 SYGVNS. V lost 8 bases to trimming and J lost 6 bases; unmatched junction nucleotides: 13. The CDR3 totals 18 residues.